This TCR beta chain came from a study of graft-versus-host responses after intestinal transplantation. Study summary: Multivisceral, liver-intestinal, or isolated intestinal grafts were transplanted into recipients. Every recipient underwent anti-thymocyte globulin induction, then tacrolimus and steroids for roughly three years.

Using immunoSEQ multiplex PCR, the repertoire was profiled, and TCRdb retains in-frame clones only, with some absent. The sample lists roughly 120,000 clones, about 94% occurring once. Whole-study results and caveats: GvH clones surfaced in recipient marrow, some emerging earlier in ileum or blood.

Trimming shortened V by 2 bases and J by 4 bases, and 3 bases separated the two germline ends. Germline V CDR1 and CDR2: LGHNA, YNFKEQ. The CDR3 is 12 residues long. Turning to this clone: The antigen is not known.

The source is a human donor who received an intestinal transplant. The material sequenced was unstimulated CD8+ T cells sorted from spleen or lymph node cells, taken before intestinal transplant. The chain links TRBV4-2 to TRBJ1-5; no firm D call. The CDR3 sequence: CASSQPNQPQHF. The DNA for the CDR3 is TGTGCCAGCAGCCAACCAAATCAGCCCCAGCATTTT.